The present T cell receptor beta chain was sequenced within a study of T cells in Graves' hyperthyroidism and ophthalmopathy. Amplified regions were TCR beta CDR3 sequences from RNA transcripts. The study used the HTBI primer set for a first-round RT-PCR of the TCR CDR3. One entry per CDR3 protein results from TCRdb running MiXCR on the multiplex PCR reads. Here the sample spans approximately 560,000 distinct CDR3 sequences, about 15% being singletons. Sample: blood. The sequence came from a young woman with Graves' hyperthyroidism.

The CDR3 reads CATSDLTVRGPDTGELFF. CDR3 bases: TGTGCCACCAGTGATTTGACAGTCAGGGGGCCGGACACCGGGGAGCTGTTTTTT. The V and J genes are TRBV24-1 and TRBJ2-2, with 8 bases matching TRBD1. Looked up from germline, CDR1 is KGHDR and CDR2 is SFDVKD. There are 18 residues in the CDR3. Trimming took 0 bases from V and 3 from J; bases not matched to a gene: 8.